This entry lists 21 T cell receptor beta chains sequenced from one sample in a study of cytomegalovirus exposure and HLA in healthy donors. Only in-frame clones appear in the TCRdb table, and some are missing; sequencing was by immunoSEQ multiplex PCR. The sample has 120,000 or so clones, over 65% seen once; the top ten hold under 2.5%. The sample was PBMCs. These receptors were collected from a woman aged 30 to 39 in good health and CMV-seronegative.

This chain links TRBV7-9 with TRBJ2-4; 9 positions match TRBD2. Germline V gives CDR1 SEHNR, CDR2 FQNEAQ (reference sequence). The ends lost 6 bases at V and 8 bases at J; junction bases unmatched: 8. CDR3 length equals 14 residues. The CDR3 spells CASSLQRGEDIQYF. CDR3 bases: TGTGCCAGCAGTCTCCAGCGGGGGGAAGACATTCAGTACTTC.

This chain uses TRBV7-9 with TRBJ1-1; D is uncertain. The CDR3 runs to 14 residues. Germline assignment: CDR1 SEHNR and CDR2 FQNEAQ (reference sequence). V was trimmed by 5 bases and J by 4 bases, leaving 14 bases between them. The CDR3 region has the DNA TGTGCCAGCAGCCATGGGCCCCAAGGCACTGAAGCTTTCTTT. It specifies CASSHGPQGTEAFF.

The chain combines TRBV23-1 with TRBJ2-5; tentative D call: TRBD2 (5 bases). TRBV23-1 carries the ORF label, with uncertain function. There are 14 residues in the CDR3. V was clipped by 7 bases and J by 1 base, with 13 bases between them. The CDR3 here is CASKRENSQETQYF. The CDR3 DNA reads as TGCGCCAGCAAGAGGGAAAACTCCCAAGAGACCCAGTACTTC.

The table lists this clone with a few counts. Other DNA sequences in the same sample also yield this CDR3. V is TRBV18 and J is TRBJ2-1; the match to TRBD1 covers 7 bases. The germline V gene encodes CDR1 KGHSH and CDR2 LQKENI. The V segment lost 0 bases and the J segment 10 bases; nucleotides outside the gene matches: 0. The CDR3 extends over 12 amino acids. The CDR3 loop is CASSPPGQEQFF. DNA for the CDR3: TGTGCCAGCTCACCACCGGGACAGGAGCAGTTCTTC.

The chain couples TRBV7-9 to TRBJ1-1; possibly TRBD1 for D (5 bases). CDR3 length equals 14 residues. Trimming pared 5 bases from V and 5 bases from J, leaving 15 bases between. The germline V gene encodes CDR1 SEHNR and CDR2 FQNEAQ (reference sequence). The CDR3 reads CASSPPQGGTEAFF. The CDR3 nucleotides are TGTGCCAGCAGCCCCCCCCAGGGAGGGACTGAAGCTTTCTTT.

V gene TRBV5-1 combines with J gene TRBJ2-3; possibly TRBD2 for D (5 bases). The CDR3 contains 16 residues. The V gene's germline CDR1 is SGHRS and CDR2 YFSETQ. V was pared by 0 bases and J by 0 bases, with 11 bases between. The CDR3 is CASSLDLRASTDTQYF. The CDR3 nucleotides read TGCGCCAGCAGCTTGGATCTGCGGGCGAGCACAGATACGCAGTATTTT.

The CDR3 is CASSYGANEQFF. As DNA, the CDR3 is TGTGCCAGCAGTTACGGAGCGAATGAGCAGTTCTTC. The rearrangement joins TRBV6-5 to TRBJ2-1; D gene ambiguous. The CDR3 spans 12 residues. V gave up 2 bases and J gave up 7 bases, with 6 bases separating them. The germline CDR1 and CDR2 sequences are MNHEY and SVGAGI.

CDR3 sequence reads: CASIPGLDEQFF. In nucleotides, the CDR3 is TGTGCCAGCATTCCAGGGTTGGATGAGCAGTTCTTC. The genes are TRBV6-1 and TRBJ2-1, with a tentative D call TRBD1 (5 bases). CDR1 is MNHNS and CDR2 is SASEGT in the germline V gene. The CDR3 is 12 residues long. Trimming cost V 7 bases and J 8 bases, with 12 bases left between them.

This sequence joins TRBV4-1 and TRBJ2-3, with 7 bases identical to TRBD1. Per the germline V gene, CDR1 is MGHRA and CDR2 is YSYEKL. The trim removed 0 bases at V and 2 bases at J, leaving 2 bases unmatched. This CDR3 spans 15 amino acids. The DNA for the CDR3 is TGCGCCAGCAGCCAAGAGGGGACAGTCACAGATACGCAGTATTTT. Translation: CASSQEGTVTDTQYF.

The CDR3 DNA follows: TGTGCCAGCAGCTTATCTAGCGCGGAGACCCAGTACTTC. Amino acid sequence: CASSLSSAETQYF. The chain recombines TRBV7-6 with TRBJ2-5; weak D call: TRBD2 (6 bases). This CDR3 spans 13 amino acids. Germline assignment: CDR1 SGHVS and CDR2 FNYEAQ. Trimming removed 2 bases from V and 5 bases from J, with 9 bases in between.

The chain uses TRBV10-2 and TRBJ2-5, with 13 bases identical to TRBD2. CDR1 WSHSY and CDR2 SAAADI come from the germline V gene. Losses at the gene ends were 4 bases for V and 5 bases for J; bases not matched to a gene: 13. This CDR3 is built from 18 residues. CDR3 amino acids: CASSVFRLAGGRRETQYF. The CDR3 coding sequence is TGCGCCAGCAGTGTTTTTCGACTAGCGGGGGGTAGGAGGGAGACCCAGTACTTC.

The chain has TRBV2 and TRBJ2-1; 7 bases fit TRBD2. The CDR3 contains 17 residues. Trimming took 1 base from V and 7 from J; bases not matched to a gene: 13. Germline CDR1 reads SNHLY; CDR2 reads FYNNEI. CDR3: CASSEEWSSGKGNEQFF. CDR3 nucleotides: TGTGCCAGCAGTGAAGAGTGGTCTAGCGGAAAGGGGAATGAGCAGTTCTTC.

The chain uses TRBV2 and TRBJ1-2; D not resolved. V shed 4 bases and J shed 6 bases, with 12 bases lying between them. This CDR3 has 13 residues. CDR1 and CDR2 (germline): SNHLY, FYNNEI. DNA of the CDR3: TGTGCCAGCAGTGCATTGTCAGGAAATGGCTACACCTTC. This translates into CASSALSGNGYTF. The whole variable domain, filled in from reference TRBV2 and TRBJ1-2, reads EPEVTQTPSHQVTQMGQEVILRCVPISNHLYFYWYRQILGQKVEFLVSFYNNEISEKSEIFDDQFSVERPDGSNFTLKIRSTKLEDSAMYFCASSALSGNGYTFGSGTRLTVV.

V and J are TRBV11-1 and TRBJ2-7, with D perhaps matching TRBD2 (5 bases). Looked up from germline, CDR1 is SGHAT and CDR2 is FQDESV (reference sequence). The CDR3 extends over 15 amino acids. Trimming removed 4 bases at V and 2 bases at J, with 15 bases between. DNA of the CDR3: TGTGCCAGCAGCTATGATCCGCCCGGGACCTACGAGCAGTACTTC. Translation gives CASSYDPPGTYEQYF. Combining the CDR3 with reference TRBV11-1 and TRBJ2-7 gives the whole variable domain EAEVAQSPRYKITEKSQAVAFWCDPISGHATLYWYRQILGQGPELLVQFQDESVVDDSQLPKDRFSAERLKGVDSTLKIQPAELGDSAMYLCASSYDPPGTYEQYFGPGTRLTVT.

This sequence joins TRBV2 and TRBJ1-3; possible D gene TRBD1, 6 bases. V shed 8 bases and J shed 4 bases, with 12 bases lying between them. CDR1 is SNHLY and CDR2 is FYNNEI in the germline V gene. The CDR3 contains 13 residues. CDR3 amino acids: CASSTGWGNTIYF. The CDR3 nucleotides are TGTGCCAGCTCGACAGGCTGGGGAAACACCATATATTTT.

The chain uses TRBV10-3 and TRBJ2-6; 7 bases match TRBD2. CDR1 is ENHRY and CDR2 is SYGVKD in the germline V gene. V lost 6 bases and J lost 4; bases outside the gene matches: 9. The CDR3 runs to 16 residues. The CDR3 nucleotides read TGTGCCATCAGAAAATTCAGCGGGAACGGGGCCAACGTCCTGACTTTC. Protein sequence: CAIRKFSGNGANVLTF.

The chain uses TRBV9 and TRBJ1-3; maybe TRBD1 (6 bases). V was pared by 4 bases and J by 2 bases, with 7 bases between. Germline V CDR1 and CDR2: SGDLS, YYNGEE. This CDR3 spans 13 amino acids. The CDR3, as DNA: TGTGCCAGCAGCCAGGGGCCTGGAAACACCATATATTTT. This sequence encodes CASSQGPGNTIYF.

V gene TRBV9 combines with J gene TRBJ2-3; TRBD2 is a possible D gene (7 bases). CDR1 is SGDLS and CDR2 is YYNGEE in the germline V gene. This CDR3 has 15 residues. V was shortened by 4 bases and J by 0 bases, with 12 bases between the two germline ends. The CDR3 bases are TGTGCCAGCAGCCGGGGGGCCCCTAGCACAGATACGCAGTATTTT. Encoded protein: CASSRGAPSTDTQYF.

The gene calls are TRBV4-1 and TRBJ1-1; the D is unclear. Germline V CDR1 and CDR2: MGHRA, YSYEKL. Trimming pared 2 bases from V and 1 base from J, leaving 11 bases between. The CDR3 totals 15 residues. CDR3: CASSQTRVSNTEAFF. CDR3 bases: TGCGCCAGCAGCCAAACCCGGGTTTCGAACACTGAAGCTTTCTTT.

The genes are TRBV9 and TRBJ2-2; maybe TRBD2 (6 bases). CDR3 length equals 16 residues. CDR1 SGDLS and CDR2 YYNGEE come from the germline V gene. V lost 0 bases and J lost 5, with 14 bases in between. The CDR3 sequence is CASSVAPARGTGELFF. The CDR3, as DNA: TGTGCCAGCAGCGTAGCCCCAGCGCGGGGTACCGGGGAGCTGTTTTTT.

The chain couples TRBV5-1 to TRBJ1-1; D may be TRBD1 (5 bases). V was trimmed by 0 bases and J by 5 bases, leaving 8 bases between them. The CDR3 extends over 13 amino acids. CDR1 and CDR2 from the germline V gene are SGHRS and YFSETQ. CDR3 bases: TGCGCCAGCAGCTTGGACAGGATGACTGAAGCTTTCTTT. Amino acid sequence: CASSLDRMTEAFF.